The 31 T cell receptor beta chains reported below all come from one sample, sequenced in a study of Graves' ophthalmopathy and Graves' hyperthyroidism. From RNA, the CDR3 regions of TCR beta chains were amplified and sequenced. First-round RT-PCR with HTBI primers preceded a second-round multiplex PCR. In TCRdb, the multiplex PCR reads were re-called with MiXCR into one record per CDR3 protein. The sample consists of roughly 500,000 distinct CDR3 sequences, under 15% of them appearing once. Sequencing used blood. The receptors come from a woman under 40 with Graves' ophthalmopathy.

Concerning this clonotype itself: It may be a read error: a sequence one base away is much more abundant. This chain connects TRBV12-3 or TRBV12-4 to TRBJ1-1; no clear D. V was shortened by 5 bases and J by 1 base, with 14 bases between the two germline ends. This CDR3 contains 15 residues. The CDR3, as DNA: TGTGCCAGCAGTCCCCTAGGCCCGGGGAACACTGAAGCTTTCTTT. Protein product: CASSPLGPGNTEAFF.

This clonotype was picked up many times. The CDR3 DNA sequence: TGCAGTGCCCGGGGCGTAGCCAAAAACATTCAGTACTTC. As protein: CSARGVAKNIQYF. The V call is TRBV20-1, the J call TRBJ2-4; D may match TRBD1 or TRBD2 (5 bases each). V gave up 6 bases and J gave up 0 bases, with 9 bases separating them. This CDR3 contains 13 residues. From germline, CDR1 is DFQATT and CDR2 SNEGSKA (reference sequence).

This clonotype was seen only a few times. CDR3 coding DNA: TGTGCCAGCATATCGGGGGCGCGCTACAATGAGCAGTTCTTC. It encodes CASISGARYNEQFF. The chain has TRBV12-3 or TRBV12-4 and TRBJ2-1; D may be TRBD1 or TRBD2 (6 bases each). The CDR3 extends over 14 amino acids. V lost 7 bases and J 3 bases, leaving 13 bases between the germline ends.

This clonotype was seen more than once but under ten times. V usage is TRBV7-2 and J usage is TRBJ2-2; D ambiguous. CDR1 and CDR2 from the germline V gene are SGHTA and FQGNSA. This CDR3 is built from 15 residues. V dropped 7 bases and J dropped 4 bases, with 16 bases sitting between them. CDR3 nucleotide sequence: TGTGCCAGCACCCCGACGTCTGGGTTCACCGGGGAGCTGTTTTTT. It translates to CASTPTSGFTGELFF.

The chain carries TRBV3-1 and TRBJ1-1, with D hard to call. The CDR3 is 13 amino acids. Germline V gene data show CDR1 as LGHDT and CDR2 as YNNKEL (reference sequence). V was shortened by 2 bases and J by 11 bases, with 15 bases between the two germline ends. This CDR3 reads CASSQYLLEVAFF. The CDR3 bases are TGTGCCAGCAGCCAATATCTCCTAGAGGTGGCTTTCTTT. The full variable domain, in which reference TRBV3-1 and TRBJ1-1 provide the parts outside the CDR3, is DTAVSQTPKYLVTQMGNDKSIKCEQNLGHDTMYWYKQDSKKFLKIMFSYNNKELIINETVPNRFSPKSPDKAHLNLHINSLELGDSAVYFCASSQYLLEVAFFGQGTRLTVV.

This clonotype was detected ten times or more. The chain joins TRBV2 to TRBJ2-5, with D unresolved. CDR3 length: 14 residues. V gave up 3 bases and J gave up 5 bases, with 13 bases separating them. Germline V gene data show CDR1 as SNHLY and CDR2 as FYNNEI. The CDR3 protein is CASSEEAYSETQYF. The CDR3 region has the DNA TGTGCCAGCAGTGAGGAAGCGTATTCGGAGACCCAGTACTTC.

This clonotype was seen ten or more times. J is TRBJ2-5 and V is TRBV4-2, with D perhaps TRBD1 (6 bases). The germline V gene encodes CDR1 LGHNA and CDR2 YNFKEQ. Trimming shortened V by 1 base and J by 3 bases, and 12 bases separated the two germline ends. CDR3 length: 15 residues. The CDR3 bases are TGTGCCAGCAGCCAAGTAGGGGGTGGCGAAGAGACCCAGTACTTC. Amino acids: CASSQVGGGEETQYF.

V usage is TRBV6-1 and J usage is TRBJ1-5, with 10 positions matching TRBD1. The CDR3 spans 15 residues. CDR1 and CDR2 from the germline V gene are MNHNS and SASEGT. V lost 6 bases to trimming and J lost 4 bases; unmatched junction nucleotides: 6. The CDR3 nucleotides read TGTGCCAGCAGAAGGGACAGGGGATTAAATCAGCCCCAGCATTTT. It encodes CASRRDRGLNQPQHF.

This chain joins TRBV6-5 and TRBJ2-7, with a weak D call TRBD1 (6 bases). Between the trimmed V and J ends, which lost 6 bases and 6 bases, there was a span of 12 bases. There are 12 residues in the CDR3. The germline CDR1 and CDR2 sequences are MNHEY and SVGAGI. The CDR3 bases are TGTGCCAGCAGATCTCGACAGGCCGAGCAGTACTTC. This translates into CASRSRQAEQYF.

The rearrangement joins TRBV5-6 to TRBJ1-3; D perhaps matches TRBD1 (6 bases). V lost 4 bases, J lost 1 base, and 15 bases lay in between. The germline gives CDR1 SGHDT, CDR2 YYEEEE. The CDR3 has 16 residues. CDR3 region: CASSPLGGISGNTIYF. In DNA form, the CDR3 reads TGTGCCAGCAGCCCACTCGGGGGCATTTCTGGAAACACCATATATTTT.

The chain couples TRBV5-1 to TRBJ2-2; D might be TRBD1 or TRBD2, each matching 5 bases. Germline V gives CDR1 SGHRS, CDR2 YFSETQ. The CDR3 totals 17 residues. V lost 6 bases and J 0 bases, leaving 18 bases between the germline ends. CDR3 in DNA: TGCGCCAGCAACCCGGACTTGCAGGGAGCGAACACCGGGGAGCTGTTTTTT. Translating gives CASNPDLQGANTGELFF.

The genes are TRBV6-5 and TRBJ2-7; D gene uncertain. Germline-derived CDR1 and CDR2 are MNHEY and SVGAGI. This CDR3 spans 16 amino acids. Trimming pared 2 bases from V and 5 bases from J, leaving 19 bases between. CDR3 in amino acids: CASSYGDARQVHEQYF. CDR3 DNA: TGTGCCAGCAGTTACGGAGATGCGCGGCAGGTCCACGAGCAGTACTTC.

This clonotype was picked up many times. This chain links TRBV18 with TRBJ2-7; a weak D match, TRBD1 (5 bases). The germline gives CDR1 KGHSH, CDR2 LQKENI. The CDR3 covers 14 residues. V dropped 1 base and J dropped 6 bases, with 13 bases sitting between them. CDR3 nucleotides: TGTGCCAGCTCACCACGTCCTGGGGCGACCGAGCAGTACTTC. It translates to CASSPRPGATEQYF.

This clonotype was detected many times. The genes are TRBV19 and TRBJ2-7; a possible D gene is TRBD1 (6 bases). There are 14 residues in the CDR3. Germline V CDR1 and CDR2: LNHDA, SQIVND (reference sequence). The ends were cut back, 5 bases at V and 4 bases at J, with 15 bases in the middle. CDR3 in amino acids: CASSPAGEWYEQYF. The CDR3 nucleotides are TGTGCCAGTAGTCCGGCAGGGGAATGGTACGAGCAGTACTTC.

This clonotype was seen at least ten times. The chain joins TRBV5-1 to TRBJ2-5, with 7 positions matching TRBD1. Germline V lookup: CDR1 SGHRS, CDR2 YFSETQ. The ends lost 2 bases at V and 2 bases at J; junction bases unmatched: 12. The CDR3 contains 17 residues. CDR3 in amino acids: CASSLRLKTGAQETQYF. The CDR3 DNA is TGCGCCAGCAGCTTAAGGCTTAAAACAGGGGCGCAAGAGACCCAGTACTTC.

This clonotype was observed at least ten times. The chain uses TRBV24-1 and TRBJ1-1; 8 bases fit TRBD1. The CDR3 runs to 20 residues. V shed 0 bases and J 1 base; nucleotides not matched to a gene: 15. The germline V gene encodes CDR1 KGHDR and CDR2 SFDVKD. The CDR3 DNA sequence: TGTGCCACCAGTGATTTGTTCAAAATGGACAGGGAAGGAGGGAACACTGAAGCTTTCTTT. Amino acid sequence: CATSDLFKMDREGGNTEAFF.

This clonotype was detected ten times or more. The chain carries TRBV20-1 and TRBJ1-5, with 8 bases fitting TRBD1. This CDR3 has 14 amino acids. V dropped 6 bases and J dropped 4; count of bases not matched to a gene: 8. Germline-derived CDR1 and CDR2 are DFQATT and SNEGSKA (reference sequence). The CDR3 here is CSAISRGPNQPQHF. In nucleotides, the CDR3 is TGCAGTGCGATCTCCAGGGGGCCAAATCAGCCCCAGCATTTT.

This clonotype was seen repeatedly, ten times or more. CDR3 protein: CASSLPNPGHVTEAFF. In nucleotides, the CDR3 is TGCGCCAGCAGCTTGCCCAACCCGGGACATGTGACTGAAGCTTTCTTT. The chain carries TRBV5-1 and TRBJ1-1; possible D gene TRBD1, 6 bases. CDR1 is SGHRS, CDR2 YFSETQ, per germline. This CDR3 has 16 residues. V was trimmed by 1 base and J by 5 bases, leaving 18 bases between them.

This clonotype turned up a few times. J is TRBJ1-6 and V is TRBV12-3 or TRBV12-4; tentatively, D is TRBD1 (6 bases). V lost 8 bases and J 9 bases, leaving 14 bases between the germline ends. The CDR3 runs 13 residues. CDR3 residues: CASAQGFSSPLHF. CDR3 DNA sequence: TGTGCCAGCGCCCAGGGGTTCAGTTCACCCCTCCACTTT.

The table lists this clonotype with many counts. The rearrangement links TRBV20-1 to TRBJ2-7; the match to TRBD2 covers 8 bases. The V gene end was trimmed by 3 bases and the J gene end by 13 bases; junction bases not matched to a gene: 11. The V gene's germline CDR1 is DFQATT and CDR2 SNEGSKA (reference sequence). The CDR3 loop spans 12 amino acids. CDR3 sequence: CSASGRAGFPYF. In nucleotides, the CDR3 is TGCAGTGCTAGCGGGAGGGCCGGCTTTCCTTACTTC.

This clonotype was counted many times. The chain couples TRBV6-1 to TRBJ2-2, with 9 bases aligning to TRBD1. The V segment lost 4 bases and the J segment 5 bases; nucleotides outside the gene matches: 2. Germline V gives CDR1 MNHNS, CDR2 SASEGT. The CDR3 is 14 amino acids. The CDR3 region is CASSGTGETGELFF. In nucleotides, the CDR3 is TGTGCCAGCAGTGGGACAGGGGAAACCGGGGAGCTGTTTTTT.

CDR3 sequence: CSVEDRPGGYTF. The DNA of the CDR3 is TGCAGCGTTGAAGATCGGCCCGGGGGCTACACCTTC. The chain uses TRBV29-1 and TRBJ1-2; no firm D call. With 0 bases removed from V and 8 bases from J, the gap between germline ends came to 10 bases. CDR3 length: 12 residues. Germline V CDR1 and CDR2: SQVTM, ANQGSEA.

The table lists this clonotype with many counts. V and J are TRBV10-3 and TRBJ1-2; maybe TRBD1 (5 bases). V shed 10 bases and J shed 4 bases, with 22 bases lying between them. Looked up from germline, CDR1 is ENHRY and CDR2 is SYGVKD. This CDR3 contains 15 residues. This CDR3 is CATQGVATSIYGYTF. As DNA, the CDR3 is TGTGCCACCCAGGGAGTGGCCACAAGTATCTATGGCTACACCTTC.

The V and J genes are TRBV27 and TRBJ2-4, with no clear D. Trimming took off 5 bases at V and 0 bases at J, with 11 bases between the two ends. Germline lookup yields CDR1 MNHEY and CDR2 SMNVEV (reference sequence). This CDR3 contains 15 residues. In DNA, the CDR3 is TGTGCCAGCAGTCCAGAGCTCCTAGCCAAAAACATTCAGTACTTC. Translating gives CASSPELLAKNIQYF.

This clonotype was seen ten or more times. The V gene is TRBV24-1, the J gene TRBJ1-2; TRBD1 is a possible D gene (6 bases). Trimming pared 2 bases from V and 7 bases from J, leaving 13 bases between. Germline CDR1 reads KGHDR; CDR2 reads SFDVKD. CDR3 size: 14 residues. CDR3 amino acids: CATSDSGAVRGYTF. CDR3 bases: TGTGCCACCAGTGATTCAGGGGCAGTGCGTGGCTACACCTTC.

This clonotype was counted ten times or more. The chain links TRBV19 to TRBJ2-2; the D gene is possibly TRBD1 (6 bases). V was shortened by 5 bases and J by 9 bases, with 13 bases between the two germline ends. The CDR3 runs to 13 residues. Germline CDR1 reads LNHDA; CDR2 reads SQIVND (reference sequence). CDR3 in amino acids: CASSLGTLRELFF. In nucleotides, the CDR3 is TGTGCCAGTAGTTTAGGGACACTCCGGGAGCTGTTTTTT.

This clonotype has a count of ten or more. This chain joins TRBV28 and TRBJ2-4; a weak D match, TRBD2 (7 bases). The CDR3 extends over 16 amino acids. V lost 2 bases and J lost 7, with 18 bases in between. Germline V gene data show CDR1 as MDHEN and CDR2 as SYDVKM. The CDR3 reads CASSLHGAGARNIQYF. The CDR3 region has the DNA TGTGCCAGCAGTTTACACGGGGCGGGGGCTAGGAACATTCAGTACTTC.

This clonotype was counted between two and nine times. The chain joins TRBV6-5 to TRBJ2-4, with D unclear. Trimming took off 0 bases at V and 8 bases at J, with 8 bases between the two ends. In germline, CDR1 is MNHEY, CDR2 SVGAGI. CDR3 length equals 13 residues. The CDR3 is CASSYSYLDIQYF. The CDR3 coding sequence is TGTGCCAGCAGTTACTCGTACTTGGACATTCAGTACTTC.

J is TRBJ1-5 and V is TRBV30; 9 bases agree with TRBD1. This CDR3 is built from 18 residues. Germline V CDR1 and CDR2: GTSNPN, SVGIG (reference sequence). V was pared by 4 bases and J by 7 bases, with 20 bases of the junction left unmatched. The CDR3 DNA reads TGTGCCTGGAACACACCCCGTCCCGGGACAGGGATCGGGCAGCCCCAGCATTTT. Translated: CAWNTPRPGTGIGQPQHF.

Ten or more counts support this clonotype. The chain is built from TRBV12-3 or TRBV12-4 and TRBJ1-5, with 7 bases aligning to TRBD1. V lost 5 bases, J lost 0 bases, and 4 bases stayed unmatched. This CDR3 has 15 amino acids. The CDR3 region is CASSTRQGSNQPQHF. The CDR3 coding sequence is TGTGCCAGCAGTACAAGACAGGGTAGCAATCAGCCCCAGCATTTT.

Details on this clonotype: A much larger clone differs by one base, so this may be a read error. The chain combines TRBV28 with TRBJ1-2; D remains ambiguous. V was clipped by 6 bases and J by 6 bases, with 17 bases between them. Germline V lookup: CDR1 MDHEN, CDR2 SYDVKM. This CDR3 region has 14 residues. CDR3 protein: CASRAQDPTHGYTF. The CDR3 nucleotides are TGTGCCAGCAGAGCTCAGGATCCAACCCATGGCTACACCTTC.